This T cell receptor beta chain was recovered during a study of blood T cell repertoires in COVID-19. Study-level information: Collection of acute and convalescent COVID-19 samples took place in the United States, Italy and Spain. From T cells, B-cell-depleted T cells, or PBMCs came the material, which was cDNA or gDNA.

Original handling: Estimates of nucleated cell counts were drawn from the amplification of reference gene primers. Data came from immunoSEQ multiplex PCR; TCRdb stores just in-frame clones and leaves some out. The V and J calls and the clone size are those of that table, but D and trimming were determined from the DNA. Seen here are about 260,000 clones, 70% to 85% observed once, and the top ten hold under 2%. Germline V gene sequence: CDR1 MDHEN, CDR2 SYDVKM. CDR3 size: 14 residues. V lost 5 bases and J 7 bases, leaving 15 bases between the germline ends. The clonotype comes from a woman of 80 years or more with acute or convalescent COVID-19. Sequencing was done on a sample of peripheral blood. The chain has TRBV28 and TRBJ2-1; tentative D call: TRBD1 (5 bases). CDR3 in DNA: TGTGCCAGCAGTGGTTTTCAGGGTTATAATGAGCAGTTCTTC. It yields the protein CASSGFQGYNEQFF.